This entry lists 31 T cell receptor beta chains sequenced from one sample in a study of CD4+ T cells in melanoma. The table came from immunoSEQ multiplex PCR; TCRdb's copy has only in-frame clones and leaves some out. The profile shows roughly 150,000 clones, 92% of them singletons. These receptors all come from a human donor with melanoma.

The rearrangement links TRBV9 to TRBJ1-2, with a possible D match to TRBD1 (5 bases). Germline CDR1 SGDLS, CDR2 YYNGEE. The CDR3 contains 17 residues. V lost 3 bases and J 5 bases, leaving 23 bases between the germline ends. The CDR3: CASSDRIGGITGYGYTF. In nucleotides, the CDR3 is TGTGCCAGCAGCGACAGAATCGGGGGGATAACTGGGTATGGCTACACCTTC.

This clone was picked up a small number of times. As DNA, the CDR3 is TGCGCCAGCAGCCAAGGATCGCGAGATCGGCCCCAGCATTTT. Translating gives CASSQGSRDRPQHF. V is TRBV4-1 and J is TRBJ1-5; D not certain. V lost 1 base, J lost 9 bases, and 13 bases lay in between. In germline, CDR1 is MGHRA, CDR2 YSYEKL. The CDR3 totals 14 residues.

This clone was found a few times. The chain is built from TRBV29-1 and TRBJ2-3, with a tentative D call TRBD2 (7 bases). Germline V lookup: CDR1 SQVTM, CDR2 ANQGSEA. V was cut by 3 bases and J by 4 bases, with 14 bases left in between. This CDR3 has 14 residues. CDR3 loop: CSVDGGGVADTQYF. CDR3 in DNA: TGCAGCGTTGATGGAGGGGGGGTAGCAGATACGCAGTATTTT.

The rearrangement joins TRBV6-1 to TRBJ2-7; D is tentatively TRBD1 or TRBD2 (5 bases each). The V end was cut by 5 bases, the J end by 5 bases, with 16 bases between. In germline, CDR1 is MNHNS, CDR2 SASEGT. The CDR3 sequence is 14 residues long. The CDR3 loop is CASSRGAFANEQYF. The CDR3 bases are TGTGCCAGCAGTCGGGGCGCATTCGCTAACGAGCAGTACTTC.

The V gene is TRBV6-1, the J gene TRBJ1-2; unclear D gene. The CDR3 has 15 amino acids. V lost 1 base, J lost 0 bases, and 9 bases lay in between. Per germline, CDR1 MNHNS and CDR2 SASEGT. The CDR3 DNA reads as TGTGCCAGCAGTGAAGGCATGGGAGCTAACTATGGCTACACCTTC. This sequence encodes CASSEGMGANYGYTF.

The chain is built from TRBV2 and TRBJ1-1; 8 nucleotides align to TRBD1. Germline CDR1 SNHLY, CDR2 FYNNEI. This CDR3 contains 18 residues. Losses at the gene ends were 2 bases for V and 6 bases for J; bases not matched to a gene: 17. The chain's CDR3 is CASSERSQGAPEFPEAFF. CDR3 nucleotides: TGTGCCAGCAGTGAACGGAGTCAGGGGGCCCCAGAGTTCCCTGAAGCTTTCTTT.

CDR3 sequence: CASSLSHSTAPYEQYF. The DNA of the CDR3 is TGTGCCAGCAGTCTTTCACACTCCACGGCCCCCTACGAGCAGTACTTC. V usage is TRBV27 and J usage is TRBJ2-7; no reliable D call. V was trimmed by 5 bases and J by 2 bases, leaving 19 bases between them. The CDR3 sequence is 16 residues long. CDR1 is MNHEY, CDR2 SMNVEV, per germline (reference sequence).

The genes are TRBV19 and TRBJ1-6; TRBD1 matches at 9 bases. The J segment lost 10 bases and the V segment lost 7 bases, leaving 8 bases of the junction unmatched. The CDR3 loop spans 14 amino acids. CDR1 and CDR2 from the germline V gene are LNHDA and SQIVND (reference sequence). CDR3 coding DNA: TGTGCCAGTACGGGACAGGGTTTTTTCTCACCCCTCCACTTT. As protein: CASTGQGFFSPLHF.

V gene TRBV9 combines with J gene TRBJ1-6, with D tentatively TRBD1 (5 bases). Germline CDR1 is SGDLS and CDR2 is YYNGEE. The CDR3 consists of 16 residues. The V end lost 0 bases, the J end lost 13 bases, and 20 bases lay between the germline ends. The CDR3 sequence: CASSVGQGPTQSPLHF. CDR3 sequence (DNA): TGTGCCAGCAGCGTAGGTCAGGGCCCCACTCAGTCGCCCCTCCACTTT.

The chain has TRBV7-9 and TRBJ1-3; D possibly corresponds to TRBD1 (5 bases). This CDR3 has 16 residues. Germline CDR1 and CDR2: SEHNR and FQNEAQ (reference sequence). The V end was cut by 6 bases, the J end by 0 bases, with 15 bases between. This chain's CDR3 is CASSSWGQSSGNTIYF. DNA for the CDR3: TGTGCCAGCAGTTCCTGGGGCCAGAGCTCTGGAAACACCATATATTTT. The full variable domain, its missing parts supplied by reference TRBV7-9 and TRBJ1-3, is DTGVSQNPRHKITKRGQNVTFRCDPISEHNRLYWYRQTLGQGPEFLTYFQNEAQLEKSRLLSDRFSAERPKGSFSTLEIQRTEQGDSAMYLCASSSWGQSSGNTIYFGEGSWLTVV.

This chain uses TRBV6-6 with TRBJ2-3; D may be TRBD2 (6 bases). The CDR3 spans 15 residues. Germline assignment: CDR1 MNHNY and CDR2 SVGAGI (reference sequence). V was pared by 1 base and J by 8 bases, with 16 bases between. CDR3 region: CASSYWEVPMGTQYF. In DNA, the CDR3 is TGTGCCAGCAGTTACTGGGAGGTTCCTATGGGTACGCAGTATTTT.

The chain employs TRBV4-1 and TRBJ2-3; 11 nucleotides line up with TRBD1. Per germline, CDR1 MGHRA and CDR2 YSYEKL. V was pared by 3 bases and J by 4 bases, with 9 bases of the junction left unmatched. This CDR3 spans 17 amino acids. The CDR3 region is CASSQTGDRGFADTQYF. The CDR3 DNA sequence: TGCGCCAGCAGCCAGACCGGGGACAGGGGGTTTGCAGATACGCAGTATTTT.

V and J are TRBV30 and TRBJ2-3, with 8 bases fitting TRBD2. CDR1 and CDR2 (germline): GTSNPN, SVGIG (reference sequence). CDR3 size: 15 residues. Trimming cost V 5 bases and J 2 bases; bases outside gene matches: 9. The CDR3 loop is CAWAGGLVLTDTQYF. The CDR3 coding sequence is TGTGCCTGGGCGGGGGGCCTAGTTCTCACAGATACGCAGTATTTT. The whole variable domain, filled in from reference TRBV30 and TRBJ2-3, reads SQTIHQWPATLVQPVGSPLSLECTVEGTSNPNLYWYRQAAGRGLQLLFYSVGIGQISSEVPQNLSASRPQDRQFILSSKKLLLSDSGFYLCAWAGGLVLTDTQYFGPGTRLTVL.

The chain uses TRBV12-5 and TRBJ2-3; no clear D. Per the germline V gene, CDR1 is LGHNT and CDR2 is FRNRAP. Trimming cost V 5 bases and J 6 bases, with 9 bases left between them. The CDR3 runs to 12 residues. DNA for the CDR3: TGTGCTAGTGGTCCTAAGTTGGATACGCAGTATTTT. Its translation is CASGPKLDTQYF.

The V call is TRBV11-2, the J call TRBJ2-5; 8 bases agree with TRBD1. The germline V gene encodes CDR1 SGHAT and CDR2 FQNNGV. The CDR3 loop spans 14 amino acids. Losses at the gene ends were 6 bases for V and 4 bases for J; bases not matched to a gene: 7. The CDR3 coding sequence is TGTGCCAGCAGTCCCGCCGGACAGGGAGAGACCCAGTACTTC. This translates into CASSPAGQGETQYF.

This chain links TRBV5-4 with TRBJ2-3; D uncertain. Trimming shortened V by 0 bases and J by 1 base, and 12 bases separated the two germline ends. Germline V gene data show CDR1 as SGHNT and CDR2 as YYREEE (reference sequence). This CDR3 is built from 16 residues. The CDR3 sequence: CASSLGRETGTDTQYF. Written as DNA, the CDR3 is TGTGCCAGCAGCTTGGGTCGTGAGACCGGCACAGATACGCAGTATTTT.

The V call is TRBV5-5, the J call TRBJ2-3, with D possibly being TRBD2 (5 bases). Germline CDR1 reads SGHKS; CDR2 reads YYEKEE (reference sequence). V lost 5 bases to trimming and J lost 5 bases, with 15 bases between them. This CDR3 comprises 14 residues. CDR3 region: CASSRVPEGDTQYF. The CDR3 bases are TGTGCCAGCAGTCGGGTTCCCGAGGGAGATACGCAGTATTTT. Drawing the rest from reference TRBV5-5 and TRBJ2-3, the complete variable domain is DAGVTQSPTHLIKTRGQQVTLRCSPISGHKSVSWYQQVLGQGPQFIFQYYEKEERGRGNFPDRFSARQFPNYSSELNVNALLLGDSALYLCASSRVPEGDTQYFGPGTRLTVL.

V is TRBV30 and J is TRBJ1-3, with D perhaps TRBD1 (5 bases). This CDR3 region has 14 residues. CDR1 and CDR2 (germline): GTSNPN, SVGIG (reference sequence). Trimming took off 5 bases at V and 0 bases at J, with 11 bases between the two ends. The DNA of the CDR3 is TGTGCCTGGGCCCCAGGGAACTCTGGAAACACCATATATTTT. Translated, it gives CAWAPGNSGNTIYF.

J is TRBJ1-1 and V is TRBV9; D perhaps matches TRBD1 (6 bases). Per the germline V gene, CDR1 is SGDLS and CDR2 is YYNGEE. This CDR3 spans 17 amino acids. Trimming pared 4 bases from V and 3 bases from J, leaving 22 bases between. CDR3 nucleotide sequence: TGTGCCAGCAGCACCAGCCAGGGGATCCCCATGGACACTGAAGCTTTCTTT. It specifies CASSTSQGIPMDTEAFF. Complete variable domain (other parts from reference TRBV9 and TRBJ1-1): DSGVTQTPKHLITATGQRVTLRCSPRSGDLSVYWYQQSLDQGLQFLIQYYNGEERAKGNILERFSAQQFPDLHSELNLSSLELGDSALYFCASSTSQGIPMDTEAFFGQGTRLTVV.

The CDR3 nucleotides read TGTGCCAGCAGCTACGGACCTGGTGGCTACACCTTC. Translated, it gives CASSYGPGGYTF. The rearrangement joins TRBV6-5 to TRBJ1-2; no clear D. The V and J ends lost 6 bases and 7 bases respectively, with 12 bases between them. CDR1 is MNHEY, CDR2 SVGAGI, per germline. CDR3 length equals 12 residues.

The gene calls are TRBV30 and TRBJ1-1, with a possible D match to TRBD1 (5 bases). Per the germline V gene, CDR1 is GTSNPN and CDR2 is SVGIG (reference sequence). With 4 bases removed from V and 4 bases from J, the gap between germline ends came to 16 bases. The CDR3 is 14 amino acids. DNA for the CDR3: TGTGCCTGGACAGAACCGGGACTACTCACTGAAGCTTTCTTT. It codes for CAWTEPGLLTEAFF.

The chain links TRBV2 to TRBJ2-2; 16 nucleotides match TRBD2. V dropped 7 bases and J dropped 3; count of bases not matched to a gene: 11. Germline CDR1 SNHLY, CDR2 FYNNEI. There are 19 residues in the CDR3. The CDR3 is CASIPGRGLAGGYTGELFF. The CDR3 nucleotides read TGTGCCAGCATTCCCGGGCGGGGACTAGCGGGGGGGTACACCGGGGAGCTGTTTTTT.

This clone was counted only a few times. The CDR3 protein is CASSQVLSSGASEQYF. Written as DNA, the CDR3 is TGTGCCAGCAGCCAAGTTCTTTCTAGCGGGGCTTCCGAGCAGTACTTC. This rearrangement joins TRBV4-2 to TRBJ2-7, with TRBD2 identical over 9 bases. After removal of 1 base from V and 6 bases from J, the junction contained 10 bases not matched to a gene. There are 16 residues in the CDR3. Germline lookup yields CDR1 LGHNA and CDR2 YNFKEQ.

The V and J genes are TRBV4-1 and TRBJ1-2; 7 nucleotides align to TRBD1. J gave up 8 bases and V 4 bases, and 19 bases lay outside the gene matches. Germline CDR1 is MGHRA and CDR2 is YSYEKL. The CDR3 is 17 residues long. The CDR3 coding sequence is TGCGCCAGCAGCCCGACAGGGAATTCCGGGGCCGGTAGCGGCTACACCTTC. This sequence encodes CASSPTGNSGAGSGYTF.

This chain joins TRBV29-1 and TRBJ2-5; 10 nucleotides match TRBD1. Germline V gives CDR1 SQVTM, CDR2 ANQGSEA. The CDR3 is made up of 16 amino acids. The J segment lost 4 bases and the V segment lost 0 bases, leaving 8 bases of the junction unmatched. CDR3 DNA sequence: TGCAGCGTTGAAGATTTCGAGACAGGGGGCCCAGAGACCCAGTACTTC. It specifies CSVEDFETGGPETQYF.

The rearrangement uses TRBV4-2 and TRBJ1-4; D remains unclear. The CDR3 length is 12 residues. Germline CDR1 reads LGHNA; CDR2 reads YNFKEQ. V was cut by 5 bases and J by 7 bases, with 8 bases left in between. CDR3 sequence (DNA): TGTGCCAGCAGCTCAGGAGGTGAAAAACTGTTTTTT. It specifies CASSSGGEKLFF.

This chain joins TRBV9 and TRBJ2-1; TRBD2 agrees at 10 bases. The CDR3 has 18 amino acids. Germline V gene lookup returns CDR1 SGDLS and CDR2 YYNGEE. The J segment lost 2 bases and the V segment lost 0 bases, leaving 8 bases of the junction unmatched. Written as DNA, the CDR3 is TGTGCCAGCAGCGTAGTGAGTAGCGGGGGGTTGGCCTACAATGAGCAGTTCTTC. This codes for CASSVVSSGGLAYNEQFF.

V gene TRBV5-1 combines with J gene TRBJ1-3, with 7 bases identical to TRBD1. CDR3 length equals 15 residues. Germline loops: CDR1 SGHRS, CDR2 YFSETQ. V shed 3 bases and J 4 bases; nucleotides not matched to a gene: 7. DNA for the CDR3: TGCGCCAGCAGCTCCGGGACAGAGGGAGGAAACACCATATATTTT. This encodes CASSSGTEGGNTIYF.

This clone came up a few times. Here the CDR3 reads CASSPSPGTNEKLFF. The CDR3 region has the DNA TGCGCCAGCAGCCCCAGCCCGGGAACTAATGAAAAACTGTTTTTT. The chain carries TRBV5-1 and TRBJ1-4; no firm D call. This CDR3 contains 15 residues. The V gene's germline CDR1 is SGHRS and CDR2 YFSETQ. V was cut by 4 bases and J by 1 base, with 11 bases left in between. The full variable domain, rest sourced from reference TRBV5-1 and TRBJ1-4, is KAGVTQTPRYLIKTRGQQVTLSCSPISGHRSVSWYQQTPGQGLQFLFEYFSETQRNKGNFPGRFSGRQFSNSRSEMNVSTLELGDSALYLCASSPSPGTNEKLFFGSGTQLSVL.

The rearrangement uses TRBV7-8 and TRBJ2-6, with D possibly matching TRBD2 (5 bases). The CDR3 extends over 16 amino acids. Between the trimmed V and J ends, which lost 5 bases and 1 base, there was a span of 12 bases. The germline gives CDR1 SGHVS, CDR2 FQNEAQ. In DNA form, the CDR3 reads TGTGCCAGCAGCCTGATCTCGGGATCTGGGGCCAACGTCCTGACTTTC. Translating it yields CASSLISGSGANVLTF.

The chain links TRBV7-3 to TRBJ2-2; D unresolved. The CDR3 is 16 amino acids. V lost 2 bases and J 0 bases, leaving 10 bases between the germline ends. From germline, CDR1 is SGHTA and CDR2 FQGTGA. In DNA form, the CDR3 reads TGTGCCAGCAGCTTACAGCAGTTTACGAACACCGGGGAGCTGTTTTTT. Translating it yields CASSLQQFTNTGELFF.